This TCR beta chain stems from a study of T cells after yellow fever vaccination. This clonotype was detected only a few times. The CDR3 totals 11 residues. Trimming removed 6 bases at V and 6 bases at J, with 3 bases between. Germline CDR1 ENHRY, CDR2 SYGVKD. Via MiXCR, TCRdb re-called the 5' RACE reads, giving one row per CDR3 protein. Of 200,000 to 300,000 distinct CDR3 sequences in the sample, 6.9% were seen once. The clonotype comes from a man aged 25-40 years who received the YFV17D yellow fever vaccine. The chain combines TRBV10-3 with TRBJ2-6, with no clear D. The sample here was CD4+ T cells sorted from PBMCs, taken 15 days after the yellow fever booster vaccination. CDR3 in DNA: TGTGCCATCAGCATGGCCAACGTCCTGACTTTC. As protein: CAISMANVLTF.